These T cell receptor beta chains were read from a single sample in a study of blood T cell repertoires in COVID-19. TCRdb's copy holds only in-frame clones and misses some; the assay was immunoSEQ multiplex PCR. The sample comprises 30,000 or so clones, 90% of which are singletons, and about 1.6% rests with the top ten. Sequencing input: peripheral blood. The receptors here all came from a man aged 55 to 70 with active COVID-19. Each CDR3 is given with its conserved first and last residue. Fields, in order: J gene, V gene, CDR3 protein.

>TRBJ2-7|TRBV6-5
CASSWGQLPYEQYF
>TRBJ1-2|TRBV11-3
CASSFGQGANYGYTF
>TRBJ1-2|TRBV4-3
CASSHRGRGYGYTF
>TRBJ1-6|TRBV27
CASRRGPGNSPLHF
>TRBJ2-3|TRBV11-3
CASSLDGTDTQYF
>TRBJ1-2|TRBV10-3
CAIRRDNEGYTF
>TRBJ1-1|TRBV28
CASSIGQGRNEAFF
>TRBJ2-1|TRBV15
CATAAGTGSASEQFF
>TRBJ2-1|TRBV3-1/TRBV3-2
CASSQDSSGGAHNEQFF
>TRBJ2-5|TRBV5-1
CASSLPEMKTQYF
>TRBJ1-2|TRBV5-6
CASSLVRGGYTF
>TRBJ1-1|TRBV18
CASSTNPNTEAFF
>TRBJ1-5|TRBV6-5
CASSPPGDQPQHF
>TRBJ2-7|TRBV11-2
CASRPTSGGLNEQYF
>TRBJ2-7|TRBV28
CASKDGGQYEQYF
>TRBJ1-1|TRBV5-1
CASSLDSGGWTEAFF
>TRBJ2-3|TRBV7-9
CASNSLSGLWGDTQYF
>TRBJ2-2|TRBV6-2/TRBV6-3
CASSSRQGMVTGELFF
>TRBJ1-6|TRBV19
CASSDRAVSPLHF
>TRBJ2-7|TRBV11-3
CASSLAAGYEQYF
>TRBJ1-1|TRBV19
CASSQHSYTEAFF
>TRBJ2-2|TRBV10-1
CASRTVRSNTGELFF
>TRBJ1-4|TRBV6-6
CASSWRKYNEKLFF
>TRBJ1-4|TRBV5-4
CASSLGPSNEKLFF
>TRBJ2-2|TRBV7-2
CASSPRQGTYGELFF
>TRBJ2-3|TRBV13
CASSLGLAGSTDTQYF
>TRBJ2-7|TRBV4-3
CASSPQEGQGSYEQYF
>TRBJ1-2|TRBV28
CATRGGSYGYTF
>TRBJ1-4|TRBV18
CASSRDSATNEKLFF
>TRBJ2-3|TRBV19
CASSIPRASGGSITSTDTQYF
>TRBJ1-1|TRBV3-1/TRBV3-2
CASSQDIGGPLKAFF
>TRBJ1-2|TRBV6-4
CASSQSRGDPGGYTF
>TRBJ1-2|TRBV7-3
CASSQDGLYGYTF
>TRBJ2-1|TRBV6-1
CASSEPPVGGRRQFF
>TRBJ2-7|TRBV9
CASSQTPGRGGRYEQYF
>TRBJ2-7|TRBV29-1
CSVAGTGLYEQYF
>TRBJ2-3|TRBV27
CASSLSGGLLMDTQYF
>TRBJ2-1|TRBV6-2/TRBV6-3
CASSHPPLDEQFF
>TRBJ2-7|TRBV19
CATETGAYEQYF
>TRBJ2-5|TRBV28
CASSFLAGGRALQETQYF